The subject of this entry is one TCR beta chain. Under the authors' procedure: Counts of nucleated cells, estimated from reference gene primer amplification, were obtained. Clones were sequenced by immunoSEQ multiplex PCR, and TCRdb holds only the in-frame ones, with some missing. That table supplies the V and J calls and clone size; D and trimming were determined from the DNA. The data contain 250,000 to 350,000 clones, 89% of them singletons. Germline V gives CDR1 LNHDA, CDR2 SQIVND (reference sequence). The germline V and J ends were trimmed by 7 bases and 1 base, with 13 bases remaining between them. There are 14 residues in the CDR3. The data belong to a study of blood T cell repertoires in COVID-19. Overall study: There were acute and convalescent COVID-19 samples, and they came from the United States, Italy and Spain. PBMCs, B-cell-depleted T cells, or T cells were the source of the cDNA or gDNA that made up the material.

The receptor was isolated from a man younger than 30 who had recovered from COVID-19. Sequencing used peripheral blood. J is TRBJ1-1 and V is TRBV19, with unresolved D. CDR3: CASTSGRKNTEAFF. CDR3 sequence (DNA): TGTGCCAGTACGTCCGGGAGGAAGAACACTGAAGCTTTCTTT.